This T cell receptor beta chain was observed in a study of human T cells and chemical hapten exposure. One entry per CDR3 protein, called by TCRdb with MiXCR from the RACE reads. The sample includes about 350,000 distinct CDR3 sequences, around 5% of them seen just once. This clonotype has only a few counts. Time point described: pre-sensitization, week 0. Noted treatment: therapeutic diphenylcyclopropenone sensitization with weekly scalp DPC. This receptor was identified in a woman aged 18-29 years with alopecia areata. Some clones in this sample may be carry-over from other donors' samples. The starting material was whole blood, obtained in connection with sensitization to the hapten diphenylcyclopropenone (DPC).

The CDR3 DNA reads as TGCAGTGCTAGAGATCTACAGGGCTATAGCAATCAGCCCCAGCATTTT. This gives the protein CSARDLQGYSNQPQHF. V gene TRBV20-1 combines with J gene TRBJ1-5, with D maybe TRBD1 (6 bases). This CDR3 is built from 16 residues. Germline values: CDR1 DFQATT, CDR2 SNEGSKA (reference sequence). V was trimmed by 0 bases and J by 0 bases, leaving 12 bases between them.